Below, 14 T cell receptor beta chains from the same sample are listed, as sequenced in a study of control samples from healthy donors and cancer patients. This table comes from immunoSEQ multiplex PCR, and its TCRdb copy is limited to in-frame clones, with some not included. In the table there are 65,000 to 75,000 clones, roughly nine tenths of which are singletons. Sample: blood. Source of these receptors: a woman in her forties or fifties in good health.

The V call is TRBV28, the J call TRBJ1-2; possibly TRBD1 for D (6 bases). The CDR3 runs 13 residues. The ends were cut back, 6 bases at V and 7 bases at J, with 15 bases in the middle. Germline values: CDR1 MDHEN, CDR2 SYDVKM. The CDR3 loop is CASRSGTPSGYTF. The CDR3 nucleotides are TGTGCCAGCAGAAGCGGGACACCGTCTGGCTACACCTTC.

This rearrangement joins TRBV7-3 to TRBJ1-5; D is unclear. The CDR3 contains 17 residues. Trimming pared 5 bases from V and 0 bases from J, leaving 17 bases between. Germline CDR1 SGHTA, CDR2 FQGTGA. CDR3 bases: TGTGCCAGCAGCGGCTTTCCCTCCGCCAATAGCAATCAGCCCCAGCATTTT. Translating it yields CASSGFPSANSNQPQHF.

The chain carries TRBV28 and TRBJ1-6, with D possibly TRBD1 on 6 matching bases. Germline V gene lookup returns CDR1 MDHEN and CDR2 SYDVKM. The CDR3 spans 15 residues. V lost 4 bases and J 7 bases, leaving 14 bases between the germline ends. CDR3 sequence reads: CASSSTRGINSPLHF. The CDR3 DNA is TGTGCCAGCAGTTCGACCAGGGGTATCAATTCACCCCTCCACTTT.

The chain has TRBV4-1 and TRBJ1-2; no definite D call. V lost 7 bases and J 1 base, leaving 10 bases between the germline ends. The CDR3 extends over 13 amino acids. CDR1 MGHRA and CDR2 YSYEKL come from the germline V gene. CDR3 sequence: CASKQVGNYGYTF. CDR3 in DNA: TGCGCCAGCAAACAAGTGGGTAACTATGGCTACACCTTC.

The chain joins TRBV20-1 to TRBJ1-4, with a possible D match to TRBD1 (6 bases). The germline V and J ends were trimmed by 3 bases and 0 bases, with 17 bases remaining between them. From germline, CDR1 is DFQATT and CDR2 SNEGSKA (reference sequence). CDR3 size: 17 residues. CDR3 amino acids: CSASVNLGQPTNEKLFF. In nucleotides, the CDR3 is TGCAGTGCTAGTGTCAATCTTGGACAGCCAACTAATGAAAAACTGTTTTTT.

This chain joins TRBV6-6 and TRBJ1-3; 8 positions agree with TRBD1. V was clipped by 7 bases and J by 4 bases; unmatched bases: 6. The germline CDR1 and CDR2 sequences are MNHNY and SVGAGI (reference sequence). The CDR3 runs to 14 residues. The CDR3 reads CASNRQGLGNTIYF. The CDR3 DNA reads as TGTGCCAGCAACCGACAGGGGCTAGGAAACACCATATATTTT.

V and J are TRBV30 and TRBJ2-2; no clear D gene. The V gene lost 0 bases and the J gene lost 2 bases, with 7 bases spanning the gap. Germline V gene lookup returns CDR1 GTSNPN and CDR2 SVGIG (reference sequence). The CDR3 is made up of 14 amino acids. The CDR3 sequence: CAWSVLDNTGELFF. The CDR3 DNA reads TGTGCCTGGAGTGTGCTAGATAACACCGGGGAGCTGTTTTTT.

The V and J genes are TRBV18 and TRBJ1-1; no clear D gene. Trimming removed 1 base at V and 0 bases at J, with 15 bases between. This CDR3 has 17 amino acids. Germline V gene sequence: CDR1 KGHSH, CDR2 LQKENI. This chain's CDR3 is CASSPRNPGKMNTEAFF. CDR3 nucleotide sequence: TGTGCCAGCTCACCACGTAATCCGGGCAAAATGAACACTGAAGCTTTCTTT.

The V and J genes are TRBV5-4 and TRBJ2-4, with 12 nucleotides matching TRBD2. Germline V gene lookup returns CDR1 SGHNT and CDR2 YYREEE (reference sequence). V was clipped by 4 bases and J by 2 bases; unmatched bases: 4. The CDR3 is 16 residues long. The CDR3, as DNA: TGTGCCAGCAGCAGGACTAGCGGGATCTCCAAAAACATTCAGTACTTC. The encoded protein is CASSRTSGISKNIQYF.

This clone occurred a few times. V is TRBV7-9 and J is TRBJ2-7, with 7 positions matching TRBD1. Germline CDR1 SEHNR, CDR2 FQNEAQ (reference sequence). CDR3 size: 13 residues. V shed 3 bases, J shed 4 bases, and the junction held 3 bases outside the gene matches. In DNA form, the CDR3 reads TGTGCCAGCAGCTTGAGGGGACAGTACGAGCAGTACTTC. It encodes CASSLRGQYEQYF. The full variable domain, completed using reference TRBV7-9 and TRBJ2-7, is DTGVSQNPRHKITKRGQNVTFRCDPISEHNRLYWYRQTLGQGPEFLTYFQNEAQLEKSRLLSDRFSAERPKGSFSTLEIQRTEQGDSAMYLCASSLRGQYEQYFGPGTRLTVT.

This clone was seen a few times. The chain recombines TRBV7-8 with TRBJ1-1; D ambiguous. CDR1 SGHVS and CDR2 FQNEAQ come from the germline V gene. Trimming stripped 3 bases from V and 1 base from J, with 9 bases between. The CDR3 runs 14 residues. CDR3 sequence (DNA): TGTGCCAGCAGCTTCTCTCAAACGAACACTGAAGCTTTCTTT. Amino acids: CASSFSQTNTEAFF. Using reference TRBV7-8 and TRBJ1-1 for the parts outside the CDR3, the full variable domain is GAGVSQSPRYKVAKRGQDVALRCDPISGHVSLFWYQQALGQGPEFLTYFQNEAQLDKSGLPSDRFFAERPEGSVSTLKIQRTQQEDSAVYLCASSFSQTNTEAFFGQGTRLTVV.

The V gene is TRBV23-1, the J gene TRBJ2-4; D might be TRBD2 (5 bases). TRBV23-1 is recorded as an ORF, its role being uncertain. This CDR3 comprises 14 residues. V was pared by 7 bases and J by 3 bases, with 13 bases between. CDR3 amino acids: CASKAGLGKNIQYF. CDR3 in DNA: TGCGCCAGCAAGGCCGGACTTGGCAAAAACATTCAGTACTTC.

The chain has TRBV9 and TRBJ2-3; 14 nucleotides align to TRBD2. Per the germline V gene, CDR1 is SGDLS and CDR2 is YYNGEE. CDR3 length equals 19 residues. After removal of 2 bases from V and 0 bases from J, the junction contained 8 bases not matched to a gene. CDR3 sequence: CASSVEPGLAGASTDTQYF. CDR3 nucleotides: TGTGCCAGCAGCGTCGAACCGGGACTAGCGGGAGCTAGCACAGATACGCAGTATTTT.

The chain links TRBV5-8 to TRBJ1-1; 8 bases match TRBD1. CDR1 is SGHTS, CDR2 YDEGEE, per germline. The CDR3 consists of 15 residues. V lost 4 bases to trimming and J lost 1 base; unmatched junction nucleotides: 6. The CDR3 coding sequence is TGTGCCAGCAGCCGAAACAGGGGGGGGAACACTGAAGCTTTCTTT. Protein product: CASSRNRGGNTEAFF.